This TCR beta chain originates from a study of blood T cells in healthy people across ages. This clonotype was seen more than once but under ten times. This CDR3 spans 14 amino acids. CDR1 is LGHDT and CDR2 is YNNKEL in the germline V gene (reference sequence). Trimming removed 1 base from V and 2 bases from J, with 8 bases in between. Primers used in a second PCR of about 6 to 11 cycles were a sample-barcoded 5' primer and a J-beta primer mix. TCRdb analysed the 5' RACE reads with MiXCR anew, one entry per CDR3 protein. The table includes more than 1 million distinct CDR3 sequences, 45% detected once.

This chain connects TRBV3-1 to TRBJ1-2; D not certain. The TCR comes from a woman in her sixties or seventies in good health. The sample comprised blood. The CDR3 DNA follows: TGTGCCAGCAGCCAAGTACCACAGAACTATGGCTACACCTTC. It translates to CASSQVPQNYGYTF.